This T cell receptor (beta chain) was captured in a study of T cells after yellow fever vaccination. Study-wide findings and caveats: Sorted repertoires could include abundant contaminating clonotypes from bulk cells. Only a minor proportion of clonotypes was detected across both CD4 and CD8 compartments. Post-booster samples contained most primary-vaccination clones (approximately 96% CD4, almost 90% CD8).

V was pared by 5 bases and J by 6 bases, with 8 bases of the junction left unmatched. This CDR3 comprises 14 residues. CDR1 is SGHRS and CDR2 is YFSETQ in the germline V gene. They built TCR cDNA with 5'RACE template switching, a step that put in a universal primer site and UMIs. Each CDR3 protein is one row after TCRdb ran MiXCR on the 5' RACE reads. The sample yields over 70,000 distinct CDR3 sequences, around 7% seen once. This clonotype was found many times. As yet, its antigen is unknown. The sequence was obtained from a man aged 30 to 45 who received the YFV17D yellow fever vaccine. This chain uses TRBV5-1 with TRBJ2-3; 8 bases map to TRBD2. This specimen consisted of CD8+ T cells sorted from PBMCs, obtained on the day of the yellow fever booster vaccination. CDR3 DNA: TGCGCCAGCAGGAACGAAGCGGGAGCCGATACGCAGTATTTT. Translated: CASRNEAGADTQYF.